The 9 T cell receptor beta chains below were found in one sample sequenced in a study of T cells in narcolepsy. The assay was immunoSEQ multiplex PCR, and TCRdb's table has in-frame clones only and misses some. The table records 30,000 or so clones, 82% of them present only once. The sequencing input was CD45RA- memory CD4+ T cells from PBMCs. These receptors all stem from a human donor with narcolepsy.

This clone was found once. The rearrangement joins TRBV7-9 to TRBJ1-3; D is ambiguous. Germline V CDR1 and CDR2: SEHNR, FQNEAQ (reference sequence). This CDR3 spans 14 amino acids. The ends were cut back, 2 bases at V and 0 bases at J, with 5 bases in the middle. The CDR3 reads CASSLSISGNTIYF. The CDR3, as DNA: TGTGCCAGCAGCTTAAGCATCTCTGGAAACACCATATATTTT. Full variable domain (rest looked up from reference TRBV7-9 and TRBJ1-3): DTGVSQNPRHKITKRGQNVTFRCDPISEHNRLYWYRQTLGQGPEFLTYFQNEAQLEKSRLLSDRFSAERPKGSFSTLEIQRTEQGDSAMYLCASSLSISGNTIYFGEGSWLTVV.

The gene calls are TRBV5-5 and TRBJ1-5; 8 bases map to TRBD1. This CDR3 contains 20 residues. Germline CDR1 is SGHKS and CDR2 is YYEKEE (reference sequence). J gave up 0 bases and V 3 bases, and 17 bases lay outside the gene matches. The CDR3 DNA reads TGTGCCAGCAGCTCGGCCCCGGTCGGGACAGGAACTATTAGCAATCAGCCCCAGCATTTT. This gives the protein CASSSAPVGTGTISNQPQHF. Based on the CDR3 plus reference TRBV5-5 and TRBJ1-5, the full variable domain is DAGVTQSPTHLIKTRGQQVTLRCSPISGHKSVSWYQQVLGQGPQFIFQYYEKEERGRGNFPDRFSARQFPNYSSELNVNALLLGDSALYLCASSSAPVGTGTISNQPQHFGDGTRLSIL.

This clone was recorded once. The rearrangement joins TRBV11-2 to TRBJ1-2; possible D gene TRBD1, 5 bases. Germline assignment: CDR1 SGHAT and CDR2 FQNNGV. V was trimmed by 0 bases and J by 5 bases, leaving 16 bases between them. CDR3 length: 16 amino acids. CDR3 bases: TGTGCCAGCAGCTTAGATCGGGGGGTCGGACGGTATGGCTACACCTTC. Its protein is CASSLDRGVGRYGYTF.

The chain carries TRBV6-6 and TRBJ1-1; D is perhaps TRBD1 (6 bases). The CDR3 runs to 14 residues. The germline V and J ends were trimmed by 5 bases and 1 base, with 11 bases remaining between them. Germline values: CDR1 MNHNY, CDR2 SVGAGI (reference sequence). The CDR3 is CASSLQGRNTEAFF. The CDR3 DNA is TGTGCCAGCAGTCTACAGGGCAGGAACACTGAAGCTTTCTTT.

The chain is built from TRBV28 and TRBJ2-5; 11 nucleotides line up with TRBD2. Germline V gene sequence: CDR1 MDHEN, CDR2 SYDVKM. V was clipped by 7 bases and J by 6 bases; unmatched bases: 7. The CDR3 runs to 14 residues. The DNA for the CDR3 is TGTGCCAGCAACCTAGCGGGGGGAGCGAAGACCCAGTACTTC. Its protein product is CASNLAGGAKTQYF. The whole variable domain, filled in from reference TRBV28 and TRBJ2-5, reads DVKVTQSSRYLVKRTGEKVFLECVQDMDHENMFWYRQDPGLGLRLIYFSYDVKMKEKGDIPEGYSVSREKKERFSLILESASTNQTSMYLCASNLAGGAKTQYFGPGTRLLVL.

This sequence joins TRBV28 and TRBJ1-6, with D possibly TRBD1 on 5 matching bases. The CDR3 sequence is 14 residues long. V was trimmed by 6 bases and J by 8 bases, leaving 14 bases between them. The germline gives CDR1 MDHEN, CDR2 SYDVKM. The CDR3, as DNA: TGTGCCAGCAGCGTAAACGGGGACTATTCACCCCTCCACTTT. It encodes CASSVNGDYSPLHF.

The chain couples TRBV30 to TRBJ1-4; 9 bases are shared with TRBD1. The CDR3 covers 16 residues. J was trimmed by 7 bases and V by 3 bases; bases with no gene match: 12. Per the germline V gene, CDR1 is GTSNPN and CDR2 is SVGIG (reference sequence). Written as DNA, the CDR3 is TGTGCCTGGAGCGGCACACAGGGGGCTAGGGGTGAAAAACTGTTTTTT. As protein: CAWSGTQGARGEKLFF.

The DNA of the CDR3 is TGTGCCAGCGAAGGACTAGCCGAGAGCACAGATACGCAGTATTTT. This sequence encodes CASEGLAESTDTQYF. The genes are TRBV6-1 and TRBJ2-3, with 8 nucleotides matching TRBD2. The V gene's germline CDR1 is MNHNS and CDR2 SASEGT. CDR3 length: 15 amino acids. J lost 0 bases, V lost 8 bases, and 7 bases had no gene match.

This chain connects TRBV2 to TRBJ1-2; a possible D gene is TRBD1 (6 bases). Per the germline V gene, CDR1 is SNHLY and CDR2 is FYNNEI. V lost 2 bases to trimming and J lost 8 bases, with 15 bases between them. The CDR3 loop spans 14 amino acids. Here the CDR3 DNA reads TGTGCCAGCAGTGAAACAGGGAATTCAGACGGCTACACCTTC. This sequence encodes CASSETGNSDGYTF. The full variable domain, its missing parts supplied by reference TRBV2 and TRBJ1-2, is EPEVTQTPSHQVTQMGQEVILRCVPISNHLYFYWYRQILGQKVEFLVSFYNNEISEKSEIFDDQFSVERPDGSNFTLKIRSTKLEDSAMYFCASSETGNSDGYTFGSGTRLTVV.